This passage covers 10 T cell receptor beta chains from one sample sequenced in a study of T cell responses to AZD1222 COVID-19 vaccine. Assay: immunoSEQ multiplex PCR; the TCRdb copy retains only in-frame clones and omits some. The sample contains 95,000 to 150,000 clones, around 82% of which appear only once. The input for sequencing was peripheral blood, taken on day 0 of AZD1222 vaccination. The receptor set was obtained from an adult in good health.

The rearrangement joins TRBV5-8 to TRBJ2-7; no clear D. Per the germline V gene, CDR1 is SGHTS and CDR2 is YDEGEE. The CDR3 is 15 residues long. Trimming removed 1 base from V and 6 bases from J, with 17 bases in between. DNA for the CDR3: TGTGCCAGCAGCTTGAGGCAGAACCTCTTTGGCGAGCAGTACTTC. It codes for CASSLRQNLFGEQYF.

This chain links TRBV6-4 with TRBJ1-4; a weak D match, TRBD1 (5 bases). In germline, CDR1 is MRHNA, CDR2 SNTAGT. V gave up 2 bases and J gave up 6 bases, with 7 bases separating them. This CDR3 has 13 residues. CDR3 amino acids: CASSDTGHEKLFF. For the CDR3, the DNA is TGTGCCAGCAGTGACACAGGACATGAAAAACTGTTTTTT.

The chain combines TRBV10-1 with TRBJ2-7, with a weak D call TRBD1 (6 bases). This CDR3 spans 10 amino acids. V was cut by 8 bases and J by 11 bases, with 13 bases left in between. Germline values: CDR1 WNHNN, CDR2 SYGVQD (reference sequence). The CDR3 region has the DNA TGCGCCAGCTCAAGGTACAGGGAGTACTTC. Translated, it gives CASSRYREYF.

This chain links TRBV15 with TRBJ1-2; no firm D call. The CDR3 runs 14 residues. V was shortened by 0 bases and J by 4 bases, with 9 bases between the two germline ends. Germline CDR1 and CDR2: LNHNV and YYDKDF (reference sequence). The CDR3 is CATSRDQETYGYTF. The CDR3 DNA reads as TGTGCCACCAGCAGAGATCAGGAAACCTATGGCTACACCTTC.

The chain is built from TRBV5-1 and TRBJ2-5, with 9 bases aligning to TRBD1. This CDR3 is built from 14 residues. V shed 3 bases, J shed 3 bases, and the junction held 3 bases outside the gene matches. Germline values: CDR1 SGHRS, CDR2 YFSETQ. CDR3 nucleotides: TGCGCCAGCAGCTCCGGGACAGGGAAAGAGACCCAGTACTTC. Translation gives CASSSGTGKETQYF.

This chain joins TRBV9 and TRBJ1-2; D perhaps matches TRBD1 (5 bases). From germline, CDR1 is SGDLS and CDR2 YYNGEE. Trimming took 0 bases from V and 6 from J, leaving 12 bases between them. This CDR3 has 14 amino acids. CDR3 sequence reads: CASSVVARADGYTF. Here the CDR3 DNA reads TGTGCCAGCAGCGTAGTAGCCAGGGCTGATGGCTACACCTTC.

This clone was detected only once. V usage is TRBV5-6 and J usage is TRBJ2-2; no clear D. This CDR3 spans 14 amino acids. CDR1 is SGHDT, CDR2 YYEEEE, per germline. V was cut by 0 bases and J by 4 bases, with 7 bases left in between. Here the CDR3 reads CASSLAGLTGELFF. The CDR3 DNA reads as TGTGCCAGCAGCTTGGCTGGGCTCACCGGGGAGCTGTTTTTT.

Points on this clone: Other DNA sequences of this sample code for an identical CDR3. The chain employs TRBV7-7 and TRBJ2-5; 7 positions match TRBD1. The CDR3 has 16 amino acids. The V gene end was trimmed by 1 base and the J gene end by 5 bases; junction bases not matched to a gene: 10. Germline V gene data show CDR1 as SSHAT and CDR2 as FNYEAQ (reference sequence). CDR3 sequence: CASSLGGGAPGETQYF. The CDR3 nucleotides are TGTGCCAGCAGCTTAGGAGGGGGCGCCCCCGGGGAGACCCAGTACTTC. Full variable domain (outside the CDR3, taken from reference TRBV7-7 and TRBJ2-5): GAGVSQSPRYKVTKRGQDVTLRCDPISSHATLYWYQQALGQGPEFLTYFNYEAQPDKSGLPSDRFSAERPEGSISTLTIQRTEQRDSAMYRCASSLGGGAPGETQYFGPGTRLLVL.

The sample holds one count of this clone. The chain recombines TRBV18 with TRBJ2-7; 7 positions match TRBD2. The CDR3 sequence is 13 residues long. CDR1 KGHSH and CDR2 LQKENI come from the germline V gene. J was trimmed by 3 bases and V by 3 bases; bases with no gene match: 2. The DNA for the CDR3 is TGTGCCAGCTCACCGGGAGGGTTCTACGAGCAGTACTTC. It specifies CASSPGGFYEQYF.

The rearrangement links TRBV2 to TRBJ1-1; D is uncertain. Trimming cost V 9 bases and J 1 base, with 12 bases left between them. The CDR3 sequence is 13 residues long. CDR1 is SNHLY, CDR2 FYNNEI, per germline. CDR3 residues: CARGNRENTEAFF. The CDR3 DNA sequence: TGTGCCAGAGGGAATCGGGAGAACACTGAAGCTTTCTTT.